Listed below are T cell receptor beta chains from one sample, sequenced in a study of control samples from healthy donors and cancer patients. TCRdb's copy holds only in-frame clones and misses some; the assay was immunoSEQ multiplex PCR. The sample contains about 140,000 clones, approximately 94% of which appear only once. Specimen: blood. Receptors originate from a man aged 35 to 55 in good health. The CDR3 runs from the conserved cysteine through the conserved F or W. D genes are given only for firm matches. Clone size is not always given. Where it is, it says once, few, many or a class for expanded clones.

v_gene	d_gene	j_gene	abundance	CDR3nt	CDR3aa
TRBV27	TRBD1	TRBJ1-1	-	TGTGCCAGCAGGAACAGGGGGCGGACTGAAGCTTTCTTT	CASRNRGRTEAFF
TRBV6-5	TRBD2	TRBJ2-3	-	TGTGCCAGTTCTAGCGGGGGCCGCACAGATACGCAGTATTTT	CASSSGGRTDTQYF
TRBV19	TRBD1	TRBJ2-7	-	TGTGCCAGTAGTATGGGGTACAGGGGGAAAGACGAGCAGTACTTC	CASSMGYRGKDEQYF
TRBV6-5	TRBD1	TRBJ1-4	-	TGTGCCAGCAGCACAGGGGGCTATGAAAAACTGTTTTTT	CASSTGGYEKLFF
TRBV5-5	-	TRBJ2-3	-	TGTGCCAGCAGCTTGGGGTGGCGAACATACACAGATACGCAGTATTTT	CASSLGWRTYTDTQYF
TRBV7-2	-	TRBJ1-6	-	TGTGCCAGCAGCCCCATGAGCTTGAGACAAGCCCTCCACTTT	CASSPMSLRQALHF
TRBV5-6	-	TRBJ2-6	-	TGTGCCAGCAGCTTTAAGGGCTCTGGGGCCAACGTCCTGACTTTC	CASSFKGSGANVLTF
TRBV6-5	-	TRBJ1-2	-	TGTGCCAGCAGTTACTCACAGGTGGAAGGCTACACCTTC	CASSYSQVEGYTF
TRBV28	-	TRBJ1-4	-	TGTGCCAGCAGTTTTTCCCGGGTAAAACTGTTTTTT	CASSFSRVKLFF
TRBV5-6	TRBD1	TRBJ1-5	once	TGTGCCAGCAGCTGGGGACAGGGCAATCAGCCCCAGCATTTT	CASSWGQGNQPQHF
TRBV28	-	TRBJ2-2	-	TGTGCCAGCAGTTCGGGGCCCACCGGGGAGCTGTTTTTT	CASSSGPTGELFF
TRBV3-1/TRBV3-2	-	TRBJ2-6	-	TGTGCCAGCACCCGTTCGGGGGCAGGGGCCAACGTCCTGACTTTC	CASTRSGAGANVLTF
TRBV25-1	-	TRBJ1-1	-	TGTGCCAGCAGTCTACTGGGGGGTAGGAACACTGAAGCTTTCTTT	CASSLLGGRNTEAFF
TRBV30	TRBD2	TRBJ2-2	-	TGTGCCTGGAGTTTCCAGGGACTAGCGGGGATTAACGGGGAGCTGTTTTTT	CAWSFQGLAGINGELFF
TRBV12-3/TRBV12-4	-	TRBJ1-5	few	TGTGCTAGTTCGAAGGACCGCAATCAGCCCCAGCATTTT	CASSKDRNQPQHF
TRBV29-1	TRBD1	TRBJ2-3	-	TGCAGCGTTGAAGTCGGACAGGGGGGAGATACGCAGTATTTT	CSVEVGQGGDTQYF
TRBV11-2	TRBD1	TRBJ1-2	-	TGTGCCAGCAGGAGACAGGGAACTTTCTATGGCTACACCTTC	CASRRQGTFYGYTF
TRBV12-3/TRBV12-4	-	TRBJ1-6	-	TGTGCCAGCAGTTTATACAATTCACCCCTCCACTTT	CASSLYNSPLHF
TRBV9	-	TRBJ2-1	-	TGTGCCAGCAGCGCAAACAATGAGCAGTTCTTC	CASSANNEQFF
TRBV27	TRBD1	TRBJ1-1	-	TGTGCCAGCTCAAGGGACAGGGGGGTACCGACTAACACTGAAGCTTTCTTT	CASSRDRGVPTNTEAFF
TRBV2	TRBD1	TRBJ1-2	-	TGTGCCAGCAGTGGGCAGGGGGGCAGGGGGCCTGTTATCTATGGCTACACCTTC	CASSGQGGRGPVIYGYTF
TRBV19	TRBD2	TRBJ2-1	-	TGTGCCAGTAGCCCACGGGAGGGGAAGACCTACAATGAGCAGTTCTTC	CASSPREGKTYNEQFF
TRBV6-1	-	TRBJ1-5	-	TGTGCCAGCAGTGAAAATGGCTCAGGGTCGAATCAGCCCCAGCATTTT	CASSENGSGSNQPQHF
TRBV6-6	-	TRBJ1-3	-	TGTGCCAGCAGTCAAGCCACAGGGTCTACAGGAAACACCATATATTTT	CASSQATGSTGNTIYF
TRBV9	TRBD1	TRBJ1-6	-	TGTGCCAGCAGCGTCGCCGACAGGGGAGGATCACCCCTCCACTTT	CASSVADRGGSPLHF
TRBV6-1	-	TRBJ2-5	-	TGTGCCAGCACTGATGCACCCGTTTGGGGGGGGCCCCAAGAGACCCAGTACTTC	CASTDAPVWGGPQETQYF
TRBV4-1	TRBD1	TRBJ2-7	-	TGCGCCAGCAGCCCCTCAATTGGACAGGGGGCCTACGAGCAGTACTTC	CASSPSIGQGAYEQYF
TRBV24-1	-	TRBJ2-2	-	TGTGCCACCAGCTCCCGAGCGGGCACCGGGGAGCTGTTTTTT	CATSSRAGTGELFF
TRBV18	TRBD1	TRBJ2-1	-	TGTGCCAGCTCACCACAGGGGGCAGGCCACAATGAGCAGTTCTTC	CASSPQGAGHNEQFF
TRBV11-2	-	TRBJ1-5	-	TGTGCCAGCAGCTTAGAACCGGCTTGGCCCCAGCATTTT	CASSLEPAWPQHF
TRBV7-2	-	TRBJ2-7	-	TGTGCCAGCAGCTTTATAGGCAGCGGGGAGCAGTACTTC	CASSFIGSGEQYF
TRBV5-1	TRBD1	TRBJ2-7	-	TGCGCCAGCAGCTCCCGGGACAGGGGCTACGAGCAGTACTTC	CASSSRDRGYEQYF
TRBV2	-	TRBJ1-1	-	TGTGCCAGCAGGCTGGGGGGCACTGAAGCTTTCTTT	CASRLGGTEAFF
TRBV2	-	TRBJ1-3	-	TGTGCCAGCAGTGTTGGCCTCAGACGGACCTCTGGAAACACCATATATTTT	CASSVGLRRTSGNTIYF
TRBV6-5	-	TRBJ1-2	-	TGTGCCAGCAGCCGGGACCTCTATGGCTACACCTTC	CASSRDLYGYTF
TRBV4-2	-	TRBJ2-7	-	TGTGCCAGCAGCCAAGAGGTTAGGGGGGCCTACGAGCAGTACTTC	CASSQEVRGAYEQYF
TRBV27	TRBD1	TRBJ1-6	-	TGTGCCAGCAGGTGGACAGGGAATTCACCCCTCCACTTT	CASRWTGNSPLHF
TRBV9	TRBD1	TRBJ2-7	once	TGTGCCAGCAGCGTAGCGGGGACAGGGGTCCACGAGCAGTACTTC	CASSVAGTGVHEQYF
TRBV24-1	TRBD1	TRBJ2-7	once	TGTGCCACCAGTGACCCTGGACAGGGGGACTACGAGCAGTACTTC	CATSDPGQGDYEQYF
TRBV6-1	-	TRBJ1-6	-	TGTGCCAGCAGTGAAGCATGGAGCTCCTATAATTCACCCCTCCACTTT	CASSEAWSSYNSPLHF
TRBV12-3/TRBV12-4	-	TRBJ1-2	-	TGTGCCAGCAGTTTATCGGGGTGGGATGGCTACACCTTC	CASSLSGWDGYTF
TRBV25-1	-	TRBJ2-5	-	TGTGCCAGCAGTGCGACAGCGATACAAGAGACCCAGTACTTC	CASSATAIQETQYF
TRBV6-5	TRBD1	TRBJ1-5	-	TGTGCCAGCAGTTCGGGGGTAGGGGGCGGATTTCAGCCCCAGCATTTT	CASSSGVGGGFQPQHF
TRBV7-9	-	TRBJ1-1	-	TGTGCCAGCAGCTTAGACGCGAACACTGAAGCTTTCTTT	CASSLDANTEAFF